The present entry profiles one TCR beta chain with its context. These data come from a study of blood T cell repertoires in COVID-19. Across the study: COVID-19 samples, acute and convalescent, were from the United States, Italy and Spain. In each case, the material was cDNA or gDNA derived from T cells, B-cell-depleted T cells, or PBMCs.

In the study's own analysis: Reference gene primer amplification in the assay estimated nucleated cell counts. Measured with immunoSEQ multiplex PCR; TCRdb has only the in-frame clones, and not every one. The DNA gave D and trimming, while V, J and clone size come from that table. Altogether about 190,000 clones are present, about 89% being singletons, with the ten largest covering around 7%. Germline V CDR1 and CDR2: SEHNR, FQNEAQ (reference sequence). CDR3 length: 18 amino acids. V lost 1 base, J lost 1 base, and 16 bases lay in between. The V gene is TRBV7-9, the J gene TRBJ1-4; possibly TRBD1 for D (5 bases). The material sequenced was peripheral blood. The receptor was isolated from a man aged 35-49 years with acute or convalescent COVID-19. CDR3 sequence: CASSLEGRIGGTNEKLFF. The CDR3 nucleotides are TGTGCCAGCAGCTTAGAGGGGCGAATCGGGGGAACTAATGAAAAACTGTTTTTT. The complete variable domain, with remaining parts taken from reference TRBV7-9 and TRBJ1-4, reads DTGVSQNPRHKITKRGQNVTFRCDPISEHNRLYWYRQTLGQGPEFLTYFQNEAQLEKSRLLSDRFSAERPKGSFSTLEIQRTEQGDSAMYLCASSLEGRIGGTNEKLFFGSGTQLSVL.